Shown below are 30 T cell receptor beta chains from a single sample sequenced in a study of B cell selection in AIRE deficiency. CD4+CD127+ cells were sorted as the conventional CD4 T cells. Using immunoSEQ multiplex PCR, the repertoire was profiled, and TCRdb retains in-frame clones only, with some absent. The data hold tens of thousands of clones, with around 97% observed a single time. Sequenced sample: conventional CD4+ T cells sorted from PBMCs. The origin of the receptors is a human donor with AIRE deficiency.

V is TRBV5-4 and J is TRBJ2-5; possibly TRBD1 for D (5 bases). Germline V gives CDR1 SGHNT, CDR2 YYREEE (reference sequence). This CDR3 is built from 15 residues. Trimming shortened V by 2 bases and J by 5 bases, and 16 bases separated the two germline ends. The CDR3 DNA reads as TGTGCCAGCAGCTTTGATTTGGGGCGAGACGAGACCCAGTACTTC. Its protein product is CASSFDLGRDETQYF.

Of note for this clone: This specimen includes other DNA sequences encoding the same CDR3. The chain carries TRBV2 and TRBJ1-3, with a tentative D call TRBD1 (5 bases). V lost 3 bases and J 2 bases, leaving 8 bases between the germline ends. The CDR3 spans 14 residues. Germline V gene sequence: CDR1 SNHLY, CDR2 FYNNEI. The CDR3 sequence is CASSEGRAGNTIYF. CDR3 nucleotides: TGTGCCAGCAGTGAGGGCAGGGCTGGAAACACCATATATTTT.

The rearrangement uses TRBV4-1 and TRBJ2-7; 9 bases fit TRBD1. J gave up 2 bases and V 0 bases, and 5 bases lay outside the gene matches. This CDR3 spans 16 amino acids. The germline V gene encodes CDR1 MGHRA and CDR2 YSYEKL. The CDR3, as DNA: TGCGCCAGCAGCCAAGATCCCGGGACAGGGACCTACGAGCAGTACTTC. This translates into CASSQDPGTGTYEQYF.

The gene calls are TRBV4-2 and TRBJ1-2; TRBD1 aligns across 11 bases. The CDR3 totals 16 residues. From germline, CDR1 is LGHNA and CDR2 YNFKEQ. The V and J ends lost 3 bases and 3 bases, in that order; junction bases with no gene match: 6. The CDR3: CASSQLPGQGDYGYTF. The CDR3, as DNA: TGTGCCAGCAGCCAGCTGCCGGGACAGGGGGACTATGGCTACACCTTC.

The count of this clone is one. The rearrangement joins TRBV6-5 to TRBJ1-5; D is possibly TRBD1 (6 bases). Germline CDR1 is MNHEY and CDR2 is SVGAGI. The CDR3 length is 13 residues. V was pared by 2 bases and J by 6 bases, with 8 bases between. CDR3 in amino acids: CASSYRGGQPQHF. CDR3 in DNA: TGTGCCAGCAGTTACAGGGGGGGTCAGCCCCAGCATTTT.

Concerning this clone: Relative to the germline gene, one junction end is altered; a read error may explain this. The V gene is TRBV15, the J gene TRBJ2-7; D call uncertain. From germline, CDR1 is LNHNV and CDR2 YYDKDF (reference sequence). The CDR3 loop spans 12 amino acids. CDR3 in DNA: TGTGCCACCAGCAGAGATCGAAGGGTTGTCGACTTC. This codes for CATSRDRRVVDF.

The rearrangement joins TRBV11-3 to TRBJ2-1; 8 nucleotides line up with TRBD2. CDR1 and CDR2 from the germline V gene are SGHNT and YENEEA. V trimming: 1 base; J trimming: 11 bases; junction bases outside the gene matches: 7. The CDR3 spans 14 residues. CDR3 loop: CASSLATAGAKQFF. CDR3 in DNA: TGTGCCAGCAGCTTAGCAACAGCGGGAGCGAAGCAGTTCTTC.

The CDR3 sequence is CAWSPVHGSNQPQHF. CDR3 coding DNA: TGTGCCTGGAGTCCCGTACACGGGAGCAATCAGCCCCAGCATTTT. J is TRBJ1-5 and V is TRBV30, with D unclear. Trimming took off 2 bases at V and 1 base at J, with 12 bases between the two ends. Germline V lookup: CDR1 GTSNPN, CDR2 SVGIG (reference sequence). The CDR3 sequence is 15 residues long.

This clone showed up just once. The chain couples TRBV2 to TRBJ2-7; no reliable D call. Germline V CDR1 and CDR2: SNHLY, FYNNEI. Between the trimmed V and J ends, which lost 6 bases and 4 bases, there was a span of 7 bases. The CDR3 contains 11 residues. CDR3 sequence: CASRTGYEQYF. In nucleotides, the CDR3 is TGTGCCAGCAGGACCGGATACGAGCAGTACTTC.

The chain is built from TRBV11-2 and TRBJ2-1, with unresolved D. There are 13 residues in the CDR3. Germline V CDR1 and CDR2: SGHAT, FQNNGV. V was pared by 5 bases and J by 4 bases, with 9 bases between. The CDR3 region has the DNA TGTGCCAGCAGCCCCACGCCGTACAATGAGCAGTTCTTC. It codes for CASSPTPYNEQFF.

The chain uses TRBV10-3 and TRBJ1-5; 7 nucleotides match TRBD1. In germline, CDR1 is ENHRY, CDR2 SYGVKD. J was trimmed by 3 bases and V by 5 bases; bases with no gene match: 7. This CDR3 has 15 amino acids. The CDR3 is CAISTGVSVNQPQHF. CDR3 nucleotide sequence: TGTGCCATCAGTACAGGGGTGTCGGTCAATCAGCCCCAGCATTTT.

The rearrangement uses TRBV27 and TRBJ1-1, with D hard to call. CDR1 MNHEY and CDR2 SMNVEV come from the germline V gene (reference sequence). The CDR3 sequence is 13 residues long. V gave up 6 bases and J gave up 7 bases, with 15 bases separating them. CDR3 amino acids: CASSVVASGEAFF. For the CDR3, the DNA is TGTGCCAGCAGCGTCGTAGCGTCTGGTGAAGCTTTCTTT.

The V gene is TRBV7-9, the J gene TRBJ1-3; D remains ambiguous. This CDR3 comprises 15 residues. Trimming shortened V by 5 bases and J by 2 bases, and 13 bases separated the two germline ends. Germline CDR1 SEHNR, CDR2 FQNEAQ (reference sequence). CDR3 loop: CASSQTSGTGNTIYF. In DNA, the CDR3 is TGTGCCAGCAGCCAAACGTCGGGGACTGGAAACACCATATATTTT.

The J gene is TRBJ2-4, the V gene TRBV5-4, with unresolved D. Per the germline V gene, CDR1 is SGHNT and CDR2 is YYREEE (reference sequence). This CDR3 is built from 13 residues. The ends were cut back, 7 bases at V and 7 bases at J, with 15 bases in the middle. CDR3 amino acids: CASEVAGKNIQYF. The CDR3, as DNA: TGTGCCAGCGAGGTCGCAGGCAAGAACATTCAGTACTTC. The variable domain in full, completed from reference TRBV5-4 and TRBJ2-4, reads ETGVTQSPTHLIKTRGQQVTLRCSSQSGHNTVSWYQQALGQGPQFIFQYYREEENGRGNFPPRFSGLQFPNYSSELNVNALELDDSALYLCASEVAGKNIQYFGAGTRLSVL.

The gene calls are TRBV7-3 and TRBJ2-3, with D perhaps being TRBD1 or TRBD2 (5 bases each). CDR3 size: 16 residues. Trimming pared 4 bases from V and 1 base from J, leaving 15 bases between. CDR1 and CDR2 from the germline V gene are SGHTA and FQGTGA. The CDR3 nucleotides read TGTGCCAGCAGCTACTTAGGTGGGGGTCGCACAGATACGCAGTATTTT. Translated, it gives CASSYLGGGRTDTQYF.

This sequence joins TRBV30 and TRBJ2-2; D gene ambiguous. The CDR3 is 15 residues long. V was shortened by 5 bases and J by 4 bases, with 17 bases between the two germline ends. From germline, CDR1 is GTSNPN and CDR2 SVGIG (reference sequence). The CDR3 bases are TGTGCCTGGGGAACTAATGGGCGGTTCACCGGGGAGCTGTTTTTT. Encoded protein: CAWGTNGRFTGELFF.

The chain carries TRBV18 and TRBJ2-7; tentative D call: TRBD1 (5 bases). Germline V CDR1 and CDR2: KGHSH, LQKENI. CDR3 length: 16 amino acids. V lost 3 bases and J 5 bases, leaving 20 bases between the germline ends. CDR3 sequence reads: CASSPSAGHTGNEQYF. As DNA, the CDR3 is TGTGCCAGCTCACCTTCGGCAGGGCATACAGGTAACGAGCAGTACTTC. The full variable domain, completed using reference TRBV18 and TRBJ2-7, is NAGVMQNPRHLVRRRGQEARLRCSPMKGHSHVYWYRQLPEEGLKFMVYLQKENIIDESGMPKERFSAEFPKEGPSILRIQQVVRGDSAAYFCASSPSAGHTGNEQYFGPGTRLTVT.

The V and J genes are TRBV7-2 and TRBJ1-1, with D tentatively TRBD1 (6 bases). Germline V gene data show CDR1 as SGHTA and CDR2 as FQGNSA. This CDR3 comprises 15 residues. V dropped 5 bases and J dropped 1 base, with 14 bases sitting between them. CDR3 protein: CASSTLGARNTEAFF. The CDR3 bases are TGTGCCAGCAGCACCCTGGGGGCCAGGAACACTGAAGCTTTCTTT.

The chain couples TRBV2 to TRBJ1-4; D gene uncertain. With 6 bases removed from V and 7 bases from J, the gap between germline ends came to 9 bases. The CDR3 loop spans 12 amino acids. Per the germline V gene, CDR1 is SNHLY and CDR2 is FYNNEI. The CDR3 protein is CASRLDVEKLFF. CDR3 coding DNA: TGTGCCAGCAGGTTAGACGTTGAAAAACTGTTTTTT.

The CDR3 DNA reads as TGCGCCAGCAGCCAAGAAAGGACTAGCGTGTACGAGCAGTACTTC. Amino acids: CASSQERTSVYEQYF. The chain recombines TRBV4-1 with TRBJ2-7; TRBD2 agrees at 9 bases. Germline lookup yields CDR1 MGHRA and CDR2 YSYEKL. This CDR3 region has 15 residues. Trimming took 0 bases from V and 4 from J; bases not matched to a gene: 4.

The chain is built from TRBV5-6 and TRBJ2-7, with 7 positions matching TRBD1. The germline gives CDR1 SGHDT, CDR2 YYEEEE. The CDR3 loop spans 16 amino acids. The trim removed 4 bases at V and 5 bases at J, leaving 15 bases unmatched. The CDR3 DNA reads as TGTGCCAGCAGCCGGCCTCGGGACAGATTGTACGACGAGCAGTACTTC. It codes for CASSRPRDRLYDEQYF.

The rearrangement uses TRBV4-2 and TRBJ1-1; D not resolved. The V end lost 5 bases, the J end lost 5 bases, and 12 bases lay between the germline ends. The germline gives CDR1 LGHNA, CDR2 YNFKEQ. This CDR3 has 13 amino acids. The DNA for the CDR3 is TGTGCCAGCAGCTTGGAGGTGGGAACTGAAGCTTTCTTT. Residues: CASSLEVGTEAFF.

The genes are TRBV11-1 and TRBJ2-2; no firm D call. CDR1 SGHAT and CDR2 FQDESV come from the germline V gene (reference sequence). The CDR3 is made up of 16 amino acids. V dropped 3 bases and J dropped 3 bases, with 14 bases sitting between them. The CDR3 nucleotides are TGTGCCAGCAGCTTGGTGGCCGGGCCGGACACCGGGGAGCTGTTTTTT. This codes for CASSLVAGPDTGELFF. Complete variable domain (other parts from reference TRBV11-1 and TRBJ2-2): EAEVAQSPRYKITEKSQAVAFWCDPISGHATLYWYRQILGQGPELLVQFQDESVVDDSQLPKDRFSAERLKGVDSTLKIQPAELGDSAMYLCASSLVAGPDTGELFFGEGSRLTVL.

The chain couples TRBV5-1 to TRBJ1-5; 7 positions match TRBD1. V trimming: 4 bases; J trimming: 3 bases; junction bases outside the gene matches: 4. The CDR3 runs to 14 residues. Germline values: CDR1 SGHRS, CDR2 YFSETQ. CDR3 amino acids: CASSEGQSNQPQHF. The CDR3 DNA sequence: TGCGCCAGCAGCGAGGGACAGTCCAATCAGCCCCAGCATTTT.

The table lists this clone with a count of one. This chain connects TRBV19 to TRBJ2-5, with 11 bases aligning to TRBD2. The trim removed 3 bases at V and 4 bases at J, leaving 19 bases unmatched. The CDR3 consists of 20 residues. CDR1 is LNHDA and CDR2 is SQIVND in the germline V gene (reference sequence). DNA for the CDR3: TGTGCCAGTAGTATCACCTCACCACATGTAGCGGGAGGGGTTCGAGAGACCCAGTACTTC. As protein: CASSITSPHVAGGVRETQYF. Together with reference TRBV19 and TRBJ2-5, the CDR3 gives the full variable domain: DGGITQSPKYLFRKEGQNVTLSCEQNLNHDAMYWYRQDPGQGLRLIYYSQIVNDFQKGDIAEGYSVSREKKESFPLTVTSAQKNPTAFYLCASSITSPHVAGGVRETQYFGPGTRLLVL.

This rearrangement joins TRBV6-5 to TRBJ1-2; D gene unclear. This CDR3 has 15 residues. The ends were cut back, 0 bases at V and 4 bases at J, with 12 bases in the middle. The germline V gene encodes CDR1 MNHEY and CDR2 SVGAGI. CDR3 loop: CASSYSSIAAYGYTF. The CDR3 DNA sequence: TGTGCCAGCAGTTACTCCTCGATAGCAGCCTATGGCTACACCTTC.

The chain employs TRBV28 and TRBJ2-2; 7 bases are shared with TRBD1. Trimming removed 8 bases from V and 3 bases from J; junction bases left unmatched: 6. Looked up from germline, CDR1 is MDHEN and CDR2 is SYDVKM. CDR3 length equals 14 residues. CDR3 region: CASLSGQDTGELFF. The CDR3 coding sequence is TGTGCCAGCCTCTCCGGACAGGACACCGGGGAGCTGTTTTTT.

The DNA of the CDR3 is TGCGCCAGCAGACGGACTAGCGGTAACACAGATACGCAGTATTTT. Protein sequence: CASRRTSGNTDTQYF. J is TRBJ2-3 and V is TRBV10-2; 10 nucleotides align to TRBD2. CDR1 is WSHSY and CDR2 is SAAADI in the germline V gene. The trim removed 6 bases at V and 2 bases at J, leaving 5 bases unmatched. This CDR3 is 15 amino acids long.

The chain joins TRBV28 to TRBJ2-1, with 11 bases lining up with TRBD1. From germline, CDR1 is MDHEN and CDR2 SYDVKM. V shed 1 base and J 6 bases; nucleotides not matched to a gene: 5. This CDR3 region has 16 residues. The CDR3 loop is CASSLSGTGGSNEQFF. The CDR3 DNA sequence: TGTGCCAGCAGTTTATCTGGGACAGGGGGAAGCAATGAGCAGTTCTTC. Variable domain in full (rest from reference TRBV28 and TRBJ2-1): DVKVTQSSRYLVKRTGEKVFLECVQDMDHENMFWYRQDPGLGLRLIYFSYDVKMKEKGDIPEGYSVSREKKERFSLILESASTNQTSMYLCASSLSGTGGSNEQFFGPGTRLTVL.

The rearrangement uses TRBV2 and TRBJ2-5; D possibly corresponds to TRBD2 (7 bases). Trimming shortened V by 6 bases and J by 3 bases, and 14 bases separated the two germline ends. Germline CDR1 SNHLY, CDR2 FYNNEI. The CDR3 has 14 amino acids. CDR3 region: CASRGRGAEETQYF. The DNA for the CDR3 is TGTGCCAGCAGGGGACGGGGGGCAGAAGAGACCCAGTACTTC.